Here is one T cell receptor beta chain with its context. This sample's TCRbeta library carried unique molecular identifier barcodes. TCRdb redid the calling of the PCR reads with MiXCR, one entry per CDR3 protein. Among 250,000 to 350,000 distinct CDR3 sequences, almost 10% were seen once, and the ten largest hold roughly 9.1%. The data belong to a study of T-cell reconstitution after alpha-beta-depleted transplantation in children. The V and J ends lost 7 bases and 9 bases respectively, with 11 bases between them. Germline V gene data show CDR1 as SGHRS and CDR2 as YFSETQ. The CDR3 loop spans 12 amino acids.

The rearrangement links TRBV5-1 to TRBJ1-6, with no clear D. The sequence came from a human donor who donated a stem cell graft to a child with SCID. The material was PBMCs from the stem cell graft donor, obtained from the stem cell graft. The CDR3 bases are TGCGCCAGCCGCCTTGAAGGTTCACCCCTCCACTTT. This codes for CASRLEGSPLHF.